Below, 5 T cell receptor beta chains from the same sample are listed, as sequenced in a study of T-cell reconstitution after alpha-beta-depleted transplantation in children. The library targeted TCRbeta and was prepared with unique molecular identifiers. TCRdb recomputed calls from the PCR reads with MiXCR, one row per CDR3 protein. Altogether some 200,000 distinct CDR3 sequences are present, 5.5% to 7% being singletons, with the ten largest covering under 6%. The sequencing used PBMCs, collected before TCRalphabeta/CD19-depleted stem cell transplant. These receptors all come from a girl less than two years old with combined immunodeficiency, due to receive a stem cell transplant.

The sample holds many counts of this clonotype. The V call is TRBV5-5, the J call TRBJ2-5, with D hard to call. The CDR3 loop spans 14 amino acids. CDR1 is SGHKS and CDR2 is YYEKEE in the germline V gene (reference sequence). Trimming removed 4 bases from V and 2 bases from J, with 12 bases in between. The CDR3 here is CASSIRTVQETQYF. The CDR3 DNA reads as TGTGCCAGCAGCATTCGGACGGTTCAAGAGACCCAGTACTTC.

This clonotype appeared many times. The chain couples TRBV12-3 or TRBV12-4 to TRBJ2-3; 9 bases line up with TRBD1. CDR3 length equals 16 residues. J lost 2 bases, V lost 5 bases, and 8 bases had no gene match. The CDR3 protein is CASSATGGRSTDTQYF. As DNA, the CDR3 is TGTGCCAGCAGTGCAACAGGGGGCAGGTCCACAGATACGCAGTATTTT.

The CDR3 DNA follows: TGTGCCATCTGTTTAGGAGGGCCCACCTACGAGCAGTACTTC. Protein: CAICLGGPTYEQYF. The rearrangement joins TRBV2 to TRBJ2-7; TRBD2 might be the D (6 bases). This CDR3 comprises 14 residues. V was pared by 10 bases and J by 2 bases, with 18 bases between. CDR1 is SNHLY, CDR2 FYNNEI, per germline.

This clonotype came up many times. In DNA, the CDR3 is TGTGCCAGCAGCCCCCAAGACAGCTATGGCTACACCTTC. Translation gives CASSPQDSYGYTF. The rearrangement joins TRBV9 to TRBJ1-2; D might be TRBD1 (5 bases). The length of the CDR3 is 13 residues. Trimming took 4 bases from V and 4 from J, leaving 11 bases between them. Germline values: CDR1 SGDLS, CDR2 YYNGEE.

This clonotype was counted many times. V gene TRBV7-2 combines with J gene TRBJ2-1; no definite D call. CDR3 length: 15 amino acids. CDR1 is SGHTA and CDR2 is FQGNSA in the germline V gene. V lost 1 base and J lost 0, with 7 bases in between. CDR3: CASSLVSSSYNEQFF. CDR3 DNA: TGTGCCAGCAGCTTAGTATCTAGCTCCTACAATGAGCAGTTCTTC.